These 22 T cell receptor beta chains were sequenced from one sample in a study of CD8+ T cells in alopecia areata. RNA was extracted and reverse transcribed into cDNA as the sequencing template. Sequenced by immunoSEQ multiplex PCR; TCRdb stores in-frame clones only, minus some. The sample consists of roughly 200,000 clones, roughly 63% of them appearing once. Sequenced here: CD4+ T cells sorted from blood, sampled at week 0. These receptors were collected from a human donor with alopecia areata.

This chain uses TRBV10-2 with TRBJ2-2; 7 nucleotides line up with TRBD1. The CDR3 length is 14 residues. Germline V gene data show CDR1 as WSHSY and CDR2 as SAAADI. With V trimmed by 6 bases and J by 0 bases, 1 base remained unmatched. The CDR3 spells CASRGTANTGELFF. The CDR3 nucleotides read TGCGCCAGCAGAGGGACAGCGAACACCGGGGAGCTGTTTTTT.

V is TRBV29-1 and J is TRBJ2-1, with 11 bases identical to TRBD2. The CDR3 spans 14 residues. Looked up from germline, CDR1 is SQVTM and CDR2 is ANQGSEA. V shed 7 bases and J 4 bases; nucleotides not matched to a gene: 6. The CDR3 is CSGRLAGTYNEQFF. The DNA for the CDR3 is TGCAGCGGGAGACTAGCGGGGACATACAATGAGCAGTTCTTC.

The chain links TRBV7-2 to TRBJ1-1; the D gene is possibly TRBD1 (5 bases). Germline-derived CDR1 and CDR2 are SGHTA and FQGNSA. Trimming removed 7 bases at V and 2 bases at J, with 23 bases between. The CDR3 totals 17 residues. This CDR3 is CASIFWRSGRSNTEAFF. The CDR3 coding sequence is TGTGCCAGCATCTTTTGGAGGTCAGGGCGGTCTAACACTGAAGCTTTCTTT. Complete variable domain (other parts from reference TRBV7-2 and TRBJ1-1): GAGVSQSPSNKVTEKGKDVELRCDPISGHTALYWYRQSLGQGLEFLIYFQGNSAPDKSGLPSDRFSAERTGGSVSTLTIQRTQQEDSAVYLCASIFWRSGRSNTEAFFGQGTRLTVV.

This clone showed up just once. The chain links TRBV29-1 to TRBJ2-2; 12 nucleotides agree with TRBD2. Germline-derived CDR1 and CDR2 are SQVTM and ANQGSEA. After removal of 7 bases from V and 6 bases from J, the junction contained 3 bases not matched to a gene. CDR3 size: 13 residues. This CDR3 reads CSATSGGSGELFF. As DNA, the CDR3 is TGCAGCGCGACTAGCGGGGGATCCGGGGAGCTGTTTTTT.

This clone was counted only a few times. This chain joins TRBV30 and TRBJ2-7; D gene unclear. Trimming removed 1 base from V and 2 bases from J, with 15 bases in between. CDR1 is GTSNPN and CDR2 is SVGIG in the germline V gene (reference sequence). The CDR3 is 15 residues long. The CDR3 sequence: CAWSGAGRSPYEQYF. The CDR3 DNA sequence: TGTGCCTGGAGTGGGGCAGGTAGATCCCCCTACGAGCAGTACTTC.

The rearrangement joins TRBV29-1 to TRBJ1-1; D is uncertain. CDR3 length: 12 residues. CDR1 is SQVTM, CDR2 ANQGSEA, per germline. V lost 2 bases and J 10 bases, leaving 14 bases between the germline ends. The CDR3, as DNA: TGCAGCGTTGAAACTGAAACCCTACTAGCTTTCTTT. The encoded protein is CSVETETLLAFF.

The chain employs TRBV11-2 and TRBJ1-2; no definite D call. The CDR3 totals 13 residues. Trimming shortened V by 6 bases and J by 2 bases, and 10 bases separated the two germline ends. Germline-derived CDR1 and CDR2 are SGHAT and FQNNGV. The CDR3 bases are TGTGCCAGCAGGATGACGGCAAACTATGGCTACACCTTC. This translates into CASRMTANYGYTF. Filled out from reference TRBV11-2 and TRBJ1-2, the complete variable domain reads EAGVAQSPRYKIIEKRQSVAFWCNPISGHATLYWYQQILGQGPKLLIQFQNNGVVDDSQLPKDRFSAERLKGVDSTLKIQPAKLEDSAVYLCASRMTANYGYTFGSGTRLTVV.

CDR3 bases: TGCGCCAGCAGCTTGGGCGATGCCGGGGAGCTGTTTTTT. Residues: CASSLGDAGELFF. The chain couples TRBV5-1 to TRBJ2-2; no firm D call. Per germline, CDR1 SGHRS and CDR2 YFSETQ. The CDR3 consists of 13 residues. V was clipped by 0 bases and J by 6 bases, with 6 bases between them.

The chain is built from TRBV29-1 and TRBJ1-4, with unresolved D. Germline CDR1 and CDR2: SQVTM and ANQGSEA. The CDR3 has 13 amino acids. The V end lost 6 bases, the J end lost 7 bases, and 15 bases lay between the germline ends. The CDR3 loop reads CSVAPASGEKLFF. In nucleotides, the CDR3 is TGCAGCGTCGCGCCGGCCAGCGGTGAAAAACTGTTTTTT.

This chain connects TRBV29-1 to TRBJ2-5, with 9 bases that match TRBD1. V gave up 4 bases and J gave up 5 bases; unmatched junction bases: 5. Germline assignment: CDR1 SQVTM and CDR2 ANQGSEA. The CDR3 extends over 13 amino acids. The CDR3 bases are TGCAGCGTTGGGGGACAGGGAGGCGAGACCCAGTACTTC. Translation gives CSVGGQGGETQYF.

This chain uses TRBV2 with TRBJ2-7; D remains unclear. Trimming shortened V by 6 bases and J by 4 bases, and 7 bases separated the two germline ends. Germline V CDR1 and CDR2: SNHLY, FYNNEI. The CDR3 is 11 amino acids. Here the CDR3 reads CASSPEYEQYF. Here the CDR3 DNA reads TGTGCCAGCAGCCCAGAATACGAGCAGTACTTC.

CDR3 sequence (DNA): TGTGCCAGGGGGACAGCCTATGGCTACACCTTC. This translates into CARGTAYGYTF. The chain carries TRBV2 and TRBJ1-2; 7 bases agree with TRBD1. This CDR3 region has 11 residues. Germline loops: CDR1 SNHLY, CDR2 FYNNEI. Germline trimming cut 9 bases from V and 4 bases from J; bases unmatched to any gene: 2.

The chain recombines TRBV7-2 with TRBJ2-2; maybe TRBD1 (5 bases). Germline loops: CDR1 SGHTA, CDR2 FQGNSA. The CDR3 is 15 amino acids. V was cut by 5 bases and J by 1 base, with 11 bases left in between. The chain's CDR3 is CASSVTTGNTGELFF. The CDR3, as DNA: TGTGCCAGCAGCGTTACCACAGGGAACACCGGGGAGCTGTTTTTT.

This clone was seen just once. DNA for the CDR3: TGTGCCAGCAGCCCACATGTACTAGCGCGCACCGGGGAGCTGTTTTTT. It is translated as CASSPHVLARTGELFF. V gene TRBV9 combines with J gene TRBJ2-2; TRBD2 aligns across 7 bases. The CDR3 has 16 residues. V was pared by 4 bases and J by 4 bases, with 10 bases of the junction left unmatched. The germline V gene has CDR1 SGDLS and CDR2 YYNGEE.

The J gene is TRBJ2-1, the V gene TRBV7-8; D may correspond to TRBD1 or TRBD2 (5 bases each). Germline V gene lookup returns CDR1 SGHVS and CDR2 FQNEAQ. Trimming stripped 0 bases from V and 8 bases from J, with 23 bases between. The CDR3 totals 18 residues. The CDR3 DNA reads TGTGCCAGCAGCTTAGCGGGGCGCCTAGCTTCGACCCTGGATGAGCAGTTCTTC. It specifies CASSLAGRLASTLDEQFF.

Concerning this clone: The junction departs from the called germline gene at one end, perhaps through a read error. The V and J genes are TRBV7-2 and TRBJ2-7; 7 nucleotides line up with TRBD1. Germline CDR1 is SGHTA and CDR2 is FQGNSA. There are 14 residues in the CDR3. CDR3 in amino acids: CASSPPGTAYAQYF. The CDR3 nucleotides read TGTGCCAGCAGCCCCCCTGGGACAGCCTACGCGCAGTACTTC.

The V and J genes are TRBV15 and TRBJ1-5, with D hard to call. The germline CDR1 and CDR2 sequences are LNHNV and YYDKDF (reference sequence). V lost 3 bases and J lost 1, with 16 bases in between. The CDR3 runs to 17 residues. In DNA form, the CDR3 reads TGTGCCACCAGCAGGATCCGTGGCGCAGCGAGCAATCAGCCCCAGCATTTT. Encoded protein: CATSRIRGAASNQPQHF.

The CDR3 DNA sequence: TGTGCCTGGAGTGTCGGCTCAGGATGGTCCAACTATGGCTACACCTTC. Translation: CAWSVGSGWSNYGYTF. This sequence joins TRBV30 and TRBJ1-2; D ambiguous. The V and J ends lost 0 bases and 2 bases respectively, with 16 bases between them. Germline-derived CDR1 and CDR2 are GTSNPN and SVGIG (reference sequence). CDR3 length equals 16 residues.

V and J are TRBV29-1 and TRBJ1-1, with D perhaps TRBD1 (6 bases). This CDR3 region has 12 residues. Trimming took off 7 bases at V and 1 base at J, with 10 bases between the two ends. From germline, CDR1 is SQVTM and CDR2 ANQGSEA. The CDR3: CSARGSNTEAFF. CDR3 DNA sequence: TGCAGCGCAAGGGGGTCGAACACTGAAGCTTTCTTT.

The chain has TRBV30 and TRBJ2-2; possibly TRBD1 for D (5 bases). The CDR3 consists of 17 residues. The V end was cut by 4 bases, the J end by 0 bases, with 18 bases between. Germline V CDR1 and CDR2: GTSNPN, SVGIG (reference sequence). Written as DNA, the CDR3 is TGTGCCTGGAAGCACGGCACCGGACACACGAACACCGGGGAGCTGTTTTTT. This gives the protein CAWKHGTGHTNTGELFF.

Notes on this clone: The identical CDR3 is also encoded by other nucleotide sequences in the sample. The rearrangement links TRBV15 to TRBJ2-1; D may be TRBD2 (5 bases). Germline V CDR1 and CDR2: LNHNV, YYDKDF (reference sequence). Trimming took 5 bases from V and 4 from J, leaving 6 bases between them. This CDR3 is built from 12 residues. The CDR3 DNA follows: TGTGCCACCAGCTCGGGGTACAATGAGCAGTTCTTC. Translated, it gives CATSSGYNEQFF.

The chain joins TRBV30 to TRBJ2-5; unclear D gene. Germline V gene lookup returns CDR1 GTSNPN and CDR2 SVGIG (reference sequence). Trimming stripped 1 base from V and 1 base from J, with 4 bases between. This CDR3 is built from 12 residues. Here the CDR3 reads CAWSAGQETQYF. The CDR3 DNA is TGTGCCTGGAGTGCCGGCCAAGAGACCCAGTACTTC.